A selection of T cell receptor beta chains follows, all from one sample in a study of blood T cell repertoires in COVID-19. Clones were sequenced by immunoSEQ multiplex PCR, and TCRdb holds only the in-frame ones, with some missing. The top ten clones hold around a fifth of a sample with under 55,000 clones, 80% of them seen once. Sequenced sample: peripheral blood. These receptors were obtained from a man aged 70 or older with acute or convalescent COVID-19. CDR3s include the opening cysteine and the closing phenylalanine or tryptophan. D genes are given only for firm matches. Only some rows state a clone size, as once, few, many or a class for expanded clones.

d_call clone_size cdr3_length j_call v_call cdr3_aa cdr3_nt
TRBD2 NA 15 TRBJ2-7 TRBV28 CASSSHTSGAYEQYF TGTGCCAGCAGTTCACATACTAGCGGCGCGTACGAGCAGTACTTC
TRBD1 NA 15 TRBJ1-6 TRBV27 CASSRGDRRNSPLHF TGTGCCAGCAGCCGAGGGGACAGAAGGAATTCACCCCTCCACTTT
TRBD1 NA 15 TRBJ2-5 TRBV5-1 CASSSTGWALETQYF TGCGCCAGCAGCTCGACAGGGTGGGCACTCGAGACCCAGTACTTC
NA NA 15 TRBJ1-4 TRBV7-6 CASSLGGGSNEKLFF TGTGCCAGCAGCTTAGGGGGAGGGTCTAATGAAAAACTGTTTTTT
NA NA 14 TRBJ1-2 TRBV10-3 CAISDEGWGYGYTF TGTGCCATCAGTGATGAGGGTTGGGGTTATGGCTACACCTTC
TRBD1 few 15 TRBJ1-2 TRBV28 CASSDLSTGNYGYTF TGTGCCAGCAGTGACCTATCGACAGGGAACTATGGCTACACCTTC
NA NA 15 TRBJ2-3 TRBV6-5 CASSPPIRGTDTQYF TGTGCCAGCAGTCCCCCGATTCGGGGCACAGATACGCAGTATTTT
NA NA 16 TRBJ1-5 TRBV5-6 CASHLQGPGANQPQHF TGTGCCAGCCATCTGCAGGGTCCCGGCGCGAATCAGCCCCAGCATTTT
NA NA 17 TRBJ1-6 TRBV5-5 CASSFLQGLLNNSPLHF TGTGCCAGCAGCTTTCTACAGGGTTTACTCAATAATTCACCCCTCCACTTT
NA NA 13 TRBJ2-7 TRBV29-1 CSVEVYRDGEQYF TGCAGCGTTGAGGTGTACAGGGACGGAGAGCAGTACTTC
TRBD1 NA 17 TRBJ2-2 TRBV5-4 CASRLGQGATGTGELFF TGTGCCAGCAGATTGGGACAGGGGGCTACGGGCACCGGGGAGCTGTTTTTT
TRBD1 NA 15 TRBJ1-2 TRBV4-3 CASSQDWTGVAGYTF TGCGCCAGCAGCCAAGATTGGACAGGGGTTGCTGGCTACACCTTC
NA NA 12 TRBJ1-2 TRBV12-3/TRBV12-4 CASSSQGFRYTF TGTGCCAGCAGTTCGCAGGGATTCCGCTACACCTTC
NA NA 15 TRBJ1-2 TRBV19 CASSIVGRTDFGYTF TGTGCCAGTAGTATAGTCGGTCGGACAGATTTTGGCTACACCTTC
NA NA 14 TRBJ1-4 TRBV6-2/TRBV6-3 CASSPGQSNEKLFF TGTGCCAGCAGCCCTGGACAGAGTAATGAAAAACTGTTTTTT
TRBD1 NA 16 TRBJ1-3 TRBV5-1 CASSEGQLGSGNTIYF TGCGCCAGCAGCGAGGGACAGCTTGGCTCTGGAAACACCATATATTTT
NA NA 14 TRBJ1-6 TRBV6-5 CASSGEARNSPLHF TGTGCCAGCAGCGGGGAAGCTAGGAATTCACCCCTCCACTTT
NA few 13 TRBJ1-2 TRBV3-1/TRBV3-2 CASSQGGLGGYTF TGTGCCAGCAGCCAGGGAGGGTTGGGTGGCTACACCTTC
NA once 16 TRBJ1-2 TRBV7-3 CASSPQPGGVDYGYTF TGTGCCAGCAGCCCCCAACCGGGGGGGGTAGACTATGGCTACACCTTC
NA NA 12 TRBJ1-2 TRBV7-2 CASSFQGYGYTF TGTGCCAGCAGCTTCCAGGGGTATGGCTACACCTTC
NA NA 15 TRBJ1-5 TRBV6-5 CASSPQGQLYQPQHF TGTGCCAGCAGTCCTCAGGGGCAACTCTATCAGCCCCAGCATTTT
TRBD1 NA 14 TRBJ2-7 TRBV29-1 CSVADRGRSYEQYF TGCAGCGTCGCCGACAGGGGGCGATCCTACGAGCAGTACTTC
TRBD1 NA 16 TRBJ2-7 TRBV29-1 CSVEGARTGDPYEQYF TGCAGCGTTGAAGGAGCCCGGACAGGGGATCCCTACGAGCAGTACTTC
TRBD1 NA 18 TRBJ1-1 TRBV7-3 CASSSLGQGAFLDTEAFF TGTGCCAGCAGTTCACTGGGACAGGGGGCGTTCCTGGACACTGAAGCTTTCTTT
NA NA 12 TRBJ2-4 TRBV20-1 CSASPPADIQYF TGCAGTGCTAGTCCTCCCGCGGACATTCAGTACTTC
NA NA 14 TRBJ1-5 TRBV30 CAWSLKAPRQPQHF TGTGCCTGGAGTCTTAAAGCCCCCCGTCAGCCCCAGCATTTT
NA NA 15 TRBJ2-3 TRBV7-2 CASSLAGRSTDTQYF TGTGCCAGCAGCTTAGCGGGCCGTTCCACAGATACGCAGTATTTT
NA NA 13 TRBJ1-2 TRBV19 CASSLTPVYGYTF TGTGCCAGTAGTCTGACACCTGTCTATGGCTACACCTTC